The rows below give T cell receptor beta chains drawn from one sample of a study of T-cell reconstitution after alpha-beta-depleted transplantation in children. A single record per CDR3 protein comes from TCRdb applying MiXCR to the PCR reads. Of about 980,000 distinct CDR3 sequences in the sample, roughly 29% are singletons; the top ten hold 28%. The sample consisted of PBMCs, mostly from graft donor cells, taken 360 days after TCRalphabeta/CD19-depleted stem cell transplant. The origin of the receptors is a boy in the first two years of life who had a stem cell transplant for SCID, so the T cells may come from the graft donor. Each CDR3 is given with its conserved first and last residue. Fields, in order: D gene, clone size, V gene, J gene, CDR3 protein, CDR3 DNA. A D gene is named only where the DNA matches it firmly. Clone size is given for some rows only: seen once, a few or many times, or a class if the clone is expanded.

-	few	TRBV5-1	TRBJ2-7	CASSGRDYLQSSYEQYF	TGCGCCAGCAGCGGAAGGGATTACTTGCAGAGCTCCTACGAGCAGTACTTC
TRBD1	many	TRBV12-3/TRBV12-4	TRBJ2-7	CASSYSEGASYEQYF	TGTGCCAGCAGCTACTCCGAGGGGGCTTCGTACGAGCAGTACTTC
-	-	TRBV7-2	TRBJ2-6	CASSPKGSGANVLTF	TGTGCCAGCAGCCCGAAAGGCTCTGGGGCCAACGTCCTGACTTTC
-	few	TRBV4-2	TRBJ2-6	CASSQDLMDWTSSGANVLTF	TGTGCCAGCAGCCAAGATCTTATGGACTGGACCTCGTCTGGGGCCAACGTCCTGACTTTC
TRBD1	-	TRBV5-5	TRBJ2-7	CASSHPQGPYEQYF	TGTGCCAGCAGCCATCCACAGGGGCCCTACGAGCAGTACTTC
-	-	TRBV2	TRBJ1-5	CASSDDGPNQPQHF	TGTGCCAGCAGCGATGACGGCCCCAATCAGCCCCAGCATTTT
-	-	TRBV4-2	TRBJ2-1	CASSQGDTSYNEQFF	TGTGCCAGCAGCCAAGGGGACACCTCCTACAATGAGCAGTTCTTC
-	once	TRBV4-3	TRBJ2-6	CASPPQGEKAGGPGANVLTF	TGCGCCAGCCCCCCACAAGGGGAAAAGGCAGGCGGCCCTGGGGCCAACGTCCTGACTTTC
-	few	TRBV9	TRBJ1-5	CASSPRQNSNQPQHF	TGTGCCAGCAGCCCCCGACAGAATAGCAATCAGCCCCAGCATTTT
TRBD2	few	TRBV10-3	TRBJ2-7	CAISANSGLSYEQYF	TGTGCCATCAGTGCGAATAGCGGGCTCTCCTACGAGCAGTACTTC
-	-	TRBV11-2	TRBJ2-1	CASLAQARGEQFF	TGTGCCAGCTTAGCCCAGGCAAGGGGTGAGCAGTTCTTC
TRBD1	-	TRBV20-1	TRBJ1-5	CSASMDRGPQPQHF	TGCAGTGCTAGTATGGACAGGGGGCCGCAGCCCCAGCATTTT
TRBD1	-	TRBV12-3/TRBV12-4	TRBJ2-2	CASSRDRGRTGELFF	TGTGCCAGCAGTCGGGACAGGGGACGAACCGGGGAGCTGTTTTTT
-	-	TRBV7-2	TRBJ2-5	CASSLAGGAHSWETQYF	TGTGCCAGCAGCTTAGCGGGGGGGGCTCATTCATGGGAGACCCAGTACTTC
-	few	TRBV6-5	TRBJ2-2	CASSYSVRAGELFF	TGTGCCAGCAGTTACTCCGTACGGGCCGGGGAGCTGTTTTTT
TRBD2	once	TRBV11-2	TRBJ2-1	CASSYTSGGVIKQFF	TGTGCCAGCAGCTATACTAGCGGGGGGGTCATCAAGCAGTTCTTC
TRBD1	once	TRBV18	TRBJ1-5	CASSLSGGVQPQHF	TGTGCCAGCTCACTTTCAGGGGGCGTTCAGCCCCAGCATTTT
-	few	TRBV3-1	TRBJ2-7	CASSPLPTYEQYF	TGTGCCAGCAGCCCCCTTCCCACCTACGAGCAGTACTTC
-	-	TRBV24-1	TRBJ2-2	CATSDLTGELFF	TGTGCCACCAGTGATTTGACCGGGGAGCTGTTTTTT
TRBD2	few	TRBV7-2	TRBJ2-3	CASSLAPTGGADTQYF	TGTGCCAGCAGCTTAGCCCCGACCGGGGGGGCAGATACGCAGTATTTT
-	-	TRBV4-1	TRBJ2-2	CASSQSQSNAGELFF	TGCGCCAGCAGCCAATCACAGTCTAACGCCGGGGAGCTGTTTTTT
-	-	TRBV5-5	TRBJ2-3	CASSFLTGTSTDTQYF	TGTGCCAGCAGCTTCCTAACCGGGACCAGCACAGATACGCAGTATTTT
-	-	TRBV4-1	TRBJ2-1	CASSPRDSEQFF	TGCGCCAGCAGCCCGCGAGATAGTGAGCAGTTCTTC
-	once	TRBV6-2/TRBV6-3	TRBJ2-3	CASSAPRRGATDTQYF	TGTGCCAGCAGTGCCCCCCGTAGGGGGGCTACAGATACGCAGTATTTT
-	-	TRBV7-9	TRBJ2-3	CASSLGRWDRKTDTQYF	TGTGCCAGCAGCTTAGGTCGGTGGGACCGGAAAACAGATACGCAGTATTTT
-	-	TRBV6-5	TRBJ2-2	CASGDLSGELFF	TGTGCCAGTGGGGACCTTTCCGGGGAGCTGTTTTTT
-	-	TRBV2	TRBJ1-1	CASRDRFPLNTEAFF	TGTGCCAGCAGGGACCGCTTCCCTTTGAACACTGAAGCTTTCTTT
TRBD2	-	TRBV9	TRBJ2-1	CASSVVIAGDYNEQFF	TGTGCCAGCAGCGTAGTTATAGCGGGGGACTACAATGAGCAGTTCTTC
TRBD1	few	TRBV4-2	TRBJ2-1	CASSQDHGTGRNEQFF	TGTGCCAGCAGCCAAGATCATGGGACAGGGCGGAATGAGCAGTTCTTC
-	-	TRBV14	TRBJ2-7	CASSQEYKALNYEQYF	TGTGCCAGCAGCCAAGAGTACAAGGCGCTTAACTACGAGCAGTACTTC
-	-	TRBV4-1	TRBJ1-2	CASSQEPEVNYGYTF	TGCGCCAGCAGCCAAGAGCCGGAGGTTAACTATGGCTACACCTTC
TRBD1	-	TRBV29-1	TRBJ2-3	CSVARTGFGTDTQYF	TGCAGCGTTGCCAGGACAGGGTTCGGCACAGATACGCAGTATTTT
-	-	TRBV11-2	TRBJ2-2	CASSLRTTKLPGELFF	TGTGCCAGCAGCTTGCGAACTACTAAACTCCCCGGGGAGCTGTTTTTT
TRBD1	few	TRBV3-1	TRBJ2-7	CASSQRTGREQYF	TGTGCCAGCAGCCAGCGGACAGGCCGCGAGCAGTACTTC
TRBD2	few	TRBV7-8	TRBJ2-3	CASSPYSASGGSSTDTQYF	TGTGCCAGCAGCCCTTATTCGGCTAGCGGGGGATCTAGCACAGATACGCAGTATTTT
TRBD1	-	TRBV18	TRBJ2-7	CASSPLSGGEQYF	TGTGCCAGCTCACCACTCTCAGGGGGCGAGCAGTACTTC
-	few	TRBV12-3/TRBV12-4	TRBJ2-3	CASSFWQDTDTQYF	TGTGCCAGCAGTTTTTGGCAAGACACAGATACGCAGTATTTT
TRBD2	-	TRBV12-3/TRBV12-4	TRBJ2-5	CASSLTSGEETQYF	TGTGCCAGCAGTTTGACTAGCGGGGAAGAGACCCAGTACTTC
-	-	TRBV20-1	TRBJ2-5	CSASRAAVGGETQYF	TGCAGTGCCAGTAGGGCGGCGGTTGGGGGAGAGACCCAGTACTTC
-	few	TRBV5-6	TRBJ2-7	CASSLSASTWASYEQYF	TGTGCCAGCAGCTTGTCTGCTTCAACCTGGGCGAGCTACGAGCAGTACTTC
-	-	TRBV24-1	TRBJ2-3	CATSDPEGRADTQYF	TGTGCCACCAGTGATCCCGAGGGGCGCGCAGATACGCAGTATTTT
-	-	TRBV4-1	TRBJ2-3	CASSQKVLTRSTDTQYF	TGCGCCAGCAGCCAAAAGGTCCTGACTAGGAGTACAGATACGCAGTATTTT
-	-	TRBV12-3/TRBV12-4	TRBJ2-5	CASSLSQGLRETQYF	TGTGCCAGCAGTTTGTCTCAGGGCTTGAGAGAGACCCAGTACTTC
TRBD2	few	TRBV20-1	TRBJ2-3	CSAPGLAGVYTDTQYF	TGCAGTGCTCCGGGGTTAGCGGGGGTGTACACAGATACGCAGTATTTT
-	few	TRBV7-9	TRBJ1-4	CASTMGATNEKLFF	TGTGCCAGTACAATGGGGGCAACTAATGAAAAACTGTTTTTT
-	-	TRBV7-2	TRBJ2-3	CASSPVTGQRSTDTQYF	TGTGCCAGCAGCCCGGTCACAGGACAGAGGAGCACAGATACGCAGTATTTT
-	few	TRBV29-1	TRBJ1-1	CSVEDRGNTEAFF	TGCAGCGTTGAAGATCGCGGGAACACTGAAGCTTTCTTT
-	-	TRBV12-5	TRBJ2-5	CASGFGYSSQYF	TGTGCTAGTGGTTTCGGTTATTCATCCCAGTACTTC
-	-	TRBV3-1	TRBJ1-1	CASSQDSPGKGEAFF	TGTGCCAGCAGCCAAGATAGTCCCGGAAAAGGTGAAGCTTTCTTT
TRBD1	-	TRBV7-9	TRBJ2-2	CASSVRQGPGELFF	TGTGCCAGCAGCGTAAGACAGGGCCCCGGGGAGCTGTTTTTT
TRBD1	-	TRBV28	TRBJ2-7	CASSPPGTGVYEQYF	TGTGCCAGCAGTCCCCCGGGGACAGGGGTCTACGAGCAGTACTTC
TRBD1	-	TRBV28	TRBJ2-5	CASSVGTGPAQETQYF	TGTGCCAGCAGTGTCGGGACAGGACCTGCCCAAGAGACCCAGTACTTC
-	few	TRBV24-1	TRBJ2-5	CATSEGARETQYF	TGTGCCACCAGTGAAGGGGCCCGAGAGACCCAGTACTTC